The 30 T cell receptor beta chains listed next were all sequenced from one sample in a study of early T cells in non-severe SARS-CoV-2 infection. TCRdb itself ran the 5' RACE reads through MiXCR, one entry per CDR3 protein. Of about 85,000 distinct CDR3 sequences detected, 13% to 15% appear once; the ten largest clones hold about 7.5%. Sequenced sample: whole blood. Receptors were obtained from an adult who was a healthcare worker with PCR-confirmed SARS-CoV-2 infection or an uninfected control (not recorded which).

This clonotype has only a few counts. The rearrangement links TRBV20-1 to TRBJ2-7, with 11 bases lining up with TRBD2. CDR1 DFQATT and CDR2 SNEGSKA come from the germline V gene (reference sequence). The CDR3 spans 18 residues. The junction had 16 bases not matched to a gene; V was cut back by 3 bases and J by 3 bases. DNA of the CDR3: TGCAGTGCTAGGACCCCAATGCCGGGACTAGCGGACTACTACGAGCAGTACTTC. Translation gives CSARTPMPGLADYYEQYF.

The table lists this clonotype with a few counts. The rearrangement uses TRBV9 and TRBJ1-6, with D perhaps matching TRBD1 (5 bases). V was clipped by 4 bases and J by 8 bases, with 13 bases between them. The CDR3 is 14 residues long. Germline CDR1 reads SGDLS; CDR2 reads YYNGEE. The CDR3 loop is CASSRDSGHSPLHF. The CDR3 coding sequence is TGTGCCAGCAGCCGGGACTCAGGCCATTCACCCCTCCACTTT.

The table lists this clonotype with a few counts. The chain links TRBV20-1 to TRBJ2-1, with no clear D. Trimming cost V 4 bases and J 8 bases, with 18 bases left between them. The CDR3 runs 14 residues. The germline gives CDR1 DFQATT, CDR2 SNEGSKA (reference sequence). The CDR3 is CSATMFIRSDEQFF. The CDR3 coding sequence is TGCAGTGCTACAATGTTCATCAGGTCCGATGAGCAGTTCTTC.

This clonotype was seen at least ten times. The rearrangement uses TRBV20-1 and TRBJ1-2; 7 positions agree with TRBD1. CDR3 size: 15 residues. With V trimmed by 5 bases and J by 0 bases, 9 bases remained unmatched. Germline CDR1 reads DFQATT; CDR2 reads SNEGSKA (reference sequence). The CDR3, as DNA: TGCAGTGCTTTCCCCCGGGACAGAGCTAACTATGGCTACACCTTC. Translating it yields CSAFPRDRANYGYTF.

The V call is TRBV5-1, the J call TRBJ2-1, with D hard to call. Trimming cost V 0 bases and J 5 bases, with 9 bases left between them. The CDR3 runs 14 residues. Germline CDR1 SGHRS, CDR2 YFSETQ. This chain's CDR3 is CASSLAGSNNEQFF. The CDR3 region has the DNA TGCGCCAGCAGCTTGGCGGGTTCCAACAATGAGCAGTTCTTC.

The chain links TRBV12-3 or TRBV12-4 to TRBJ1-1; unclear D gene. The V and J ends lost 5 bases and 3 bases respectively, with 16 bases between them. There are 15 residues in the CDR3. The CDR3 spells CASSVQIGSYTEAFF. As DNA, the CDR3 is TGTGCCAGCAGTGTCCAGATTGGTTCGTACACTGAAGCTTTCTTT.

This clonotype was seen more than once but under ten times. V and J are TRBV7-9 and TRBJ2-1, with D maybe TRBD1 (5 bases). This CDR3 is 15 amino acids long. Per germline, CDR1 SEHNR and CDR2 FQNEAQ (reference sequence). V shed 0 bases and J shed 4 bases, with 10 bases lying between them. CDR3 coding DNA: TGTGCCAGCAGCTTAGCTCAGGGCAAATACAATGAGCAGTTCTTC. Its translation: CASSLAQGKYNEQFF.

This clonotype was counted a few times. The rearrangement uses TRBV15 and TRBJ1-3; 7 nucleotides agree with TRBD1. The trim removed 4 bases at V and 0 bases at J, leaving 6 bases unmatched. CDR1 LNHNV and CDR2 YYDKDF come from the germline V gene (reference sequence). There are 16 residues in the CDR3. The CDR3 nucleotides are TGTGCCACCAGCACTGGACAGGTCGGCTCTGGAAACACCATATATTTT. Translating it yields CATSTGQVGSGNTIYF.

The chain links TRBV5-1 to TRBJ2-1; TRBD2 aligns across 8 bases. Germline CDR1 reads SGHRS; CDR2 reads YFSETQ. V lost 4 bases, J lost 4 bases, and 4 bases stayed unmatched. The CDR3 length is 14 residues. CDR3 loop: CASSPGTRYNEQFF. The CDR3 DNA reads as TGCGCCAGCAGCCCAGGGACTAGATACAATGAGCAGTTCTTC.

This clonotype has more than one count but fewer than ten. The CDR3 DNA reads TGTGCCAGCAGTATCAGGGGGCTGCTAAAGAATGAGCAGTTCTTC. Its translation: CASSIRGLLKNEQFF. The chain links TRBV2 to TRBJ2-1, with TRBD1 matching over 8 bases. Germline-derived CDR1 and CDR2 are SNHLY and FYNNEI. With 5 bases clipped from V and 7 bases from J, the junction kept 10 bases outside the gene matches. This CDR3 spans 15 amino acids.

The rearrangement links TRBV27 to TRBJ2-3; 12 bases agree with TRBD2. The CDR3 sequence is 14 residues long. V gave up 10 bases and J gave up 5 bases; unmatched junction bases: 7. The germline CDR1 and CDR2 sequences are MNHEY and SMNVEV (reference sequence). CDR3 region: CATLAGGPVDTQYF. The CDR3 nucleotides read TGTGCCACTCTAGCGGGAGGGCCGGTAGATACGCAGTATTTT.

This clonotype was found a few times. This chain connects TRBV10-2 to TRBJ2-5; 9 nucleotides align to TRBD2. The length of the CDR3 is 16 residues. CDR1 and CDR2 (germline): WSHSY, SAAADI. The V segment lost 1 base and the J segment 0 bases; nucleotides outside the gene matches: 3. For the CDR3, the DNA is TGCGCCAGCAGTGAGTTAGCGGGGGCGAACCAAGAGACCCAGTACTTC. Residues: CASSELAGANQETQYF.

CDR3 sequence (DNA): TGTGCCAGCAGCCCCTGGCGGATGAACACCGGGGAGCTGTTTTTT. Translating it yields CASSPWRMNTGELFF. The gene calls are TRBV5-5 and TRBJ2-2; D call uncertain. The V end lost 4 bases, the J end lost 1 base, and 11 bases lay between the germline ends. The CDR3 has 15 amino acids. Germline V gene lookup returns CDR1 SGHKS and CDR2 YYEKEE (reference sequence).

The chain has TRBV2 and TRBJ2-7; 10 bases fit TRBD2. V trimming: 7 bases; J trimming: 1 base; junction bases outside the gene matches: 10. This CDR3 has 16 amino acids. Germline V gene lookup returns CDR1 SNHLY and CDR2 FYNNEI. The chain's CDR3 is CASTPSGSSVSYEQYF. CDR3 DNA: TGTGCCAGCACACCTAGCGGGAGCTCGGTGTCCTACGAGCAGTACTTC.

The sample holds one count of this clonotype. This chain connects TRBV20-1 to TRBJ2-5; D ambiguous. Germline CDR1 reads DFQATT; CDR2 reads SNEGSKA (reference sequence). The CDR3 is 11 amino acids. With 3 bases removed from V and 4 bases from J, the gap between germline ends came to 6 bases. The CDR3 here is CSARVSETQYF. CDR3 nucleotides: TGCAGTGCTAGGGTCTCAGAGACCCAGTACTTC.

The J gene is TRBJ1-1, the V gene TRBV15; 12 bases fit TRBD1. CDR1 is LNHNV, CDR2 YYDKDF, per germline (reference sequence). The CDR3 is made up of 14 amino acids. Trimming cost V 9 bases and J 7 bases; bases outside gene matches: 9. CDR3 DNA sequence: TGTGCCACACGGTCCGGGACAGGGGGCCTTGAAGCTTTCTTT. Amino acids: CATRSGTGGLEAFF. Full variable domain (outside the CDR3, taken from reference TRBV15 and TRBJ1-1): DAMVIQNPRYQVTQFGKPVTLSCSQTLNHNVMYWYQQKSSQAPKLLFHYYDKDFNNEADTPDNFQSRRPNTSFCFLDIRSPGLGDTAMYLCATRSGTGGLEAFFGQGTRLTVV.

As DNA, the CDR3 is TGTGCCAGCAGATACAGCACAGATACGCAGTATTTT. It yields the protein CASRYSTDTQYF. The chain combines TRBV11-2 with TRBJ2-3; D is unclear. This CDR3 contains 12 residues. The germline V gene encodes CDR1 SGHAT and CDR2 FQNNGV. The V gene lost 6 bases and the J gene lost 0 bases, with 4 bases spanning the gap.

This clonotype has only a few counts. This chain uses TRBV6-1 with TRBJ2-1; 9 bases match TRBD2. In germline, CDR1 is MNHNS, CDR2 SASEGT. Trimming cost V 3 bases and J 3 bases; bases outside gene matches: 9. The CDR3 is 17 residues long. The CDR3 nucleotides are TGTGCCAGCAGTGATCCGGGACTAGCCAACCACTACAATGAGCAGTTCTTC. Amino acids: CASSDPGLANHYNEQFF.

This clonotype was seen only a few times. V is TRBV30 and J is TRBJ2-1, with 14 bases fitting TRBD2. This CDR3 region has 14 residues. V lost 8 bases and J lost 7; bases outside the gene matches: 7. From germline, CDR1 is GTSNPN and CDR2 SVGIG (reference sequence). The CDR3 protein is CAGARTSGGNEQFF. The CDR3 nucleotides read TGTGCCGGGGCAAGGACTAGCGGGGGGAATGAGCAGTTCTTC.

This clonotype has ten or more counts. The rearrangement uses TRBV11-2 and TRBJ1-1; no firm D call. Trimming took 7 bases from V and 5 from J, leaving 11 bases between them. CDR3 length equals 12 residues. CDR1 is SGHAT and CDR2 is FQNNGV in the germline V gene. The CDR3 sequence is CASKNTETEAFF. The CDR3 nucleotides are TGTGCCAGCAAGAACACGGAGACTGAAGCTTTCTTT.

DNA of the CDR3: TGTGCCAGCGTCCCCGGCCAGGCCAGGCAAATGAACACTGAAGCTTTCTTT. It yields the protein CASVPGQARQMNTEAFF. The gene calls are TRBV12-3 or TRBV12-4 and TRBJ1-1, with D unresolved. The CDR3 sequence is 17 residues long. V lost 8 bases, J lost 0 bases, and 22 bases lay in between.

V is TRBV20-1 and J is TRBJ2-1; maybe TRBD1 (5 bases). Trimming removed 3 bases from V and 6 bases from J, with 15 bases in between. Germline V gene sequence: CDR1 DFQATT, CDR2 SNEGSKA (reference sequence). The CDR3 loop spans 14 amino acids. The CDR3 protein is CSARDIWSLNEQFF. The CDR3 DNA follows: TGCAGTGCTAGGGACATTTGGTCCCTCAATGAGCAGTTCTTC.

This sequence joins TRBV21-1 and TRBJ2-7; no DNA check was done on the table's D call, TRBD2. TRBV21-1 is a listed pseudogene. The CDR3 runs to 16 residues. CDR3 amino acids: CASSLKTSGRNYEQYF. The CDR3 DNA reads TGTGCCAGCAGCCTGAAAACTAGCGGGAGGAACTACGAGCAGTACTTC.

This clonotype came up a few times. This sequence joins TRBV6-6 and TRBJ1-4; the match to TRBD1 covers 7 bases. The CDR3 extends over 15 amino acids. Germline V gene lookup returns CDR1 MNHNY and CDR2 SVGAGI (reference sequence). V gave up 5 bases and J gave up 7 bases; unmatched junction bases: 10. As DNA, the CDR3 is TGTGCCAGCAGTGTAAACAGGGGAGGGGGTGAAAAACTGTTTTTT. Its protein product is CASSVNRGGGEKLFF.

This clonotype was counted only a few times. The chain uses TRBV4-2 and TRBJ2-7; D perhaps matches TRBD1 (6 bases). V lost 3 bases, J lost 5 bases, and 14 bases lay in between. The germline CDR1 and CDR2 sequences are LGHNA and YNFKEQ. The CDR3 extends over 14 amino acids. The CDR3 spells CASSQDSLRDEQYF. The DNA of the CDR3 is TGTGCCAGCAGCCAGGACAGCTTGAGGGACGAGCAGTACTTC.

This clonotype was picked up a small number of times. The rearrangement joins TRBV9 to TRBJ2-6; D is unclear. The CDR3 contains 15 residues. Per germline, CDR1 SGDLS and CDR2 YYNGEE. Trimming stripped 0 bases from V and 2 bases from J, with 6 bases between. This CDR3 is CASSVEGPGANVLTF. In nucleotides, the CDR3 is TGTGCCAGCAGCGTAGAAGGACCTGGGGCCAACGTCCTGACTTTC.

The chain uses TRBV5-1 and TRBJ2-3; 7 bases map to TRBD2. V shed 1 base and J 2 bases; nucleotides not matched to a gene: 7. The germline V gene has CDR1 SGHRS and CDR2 YFSETQ. CDR3 length: 16 amino acids. The CDR3 DNA is TGCGCCAGCAGCTTGTATACTAGCGAATTCACAGATACGCAGTATTTT. Its protein product is CASSLYTSEFTDTQYF.

Only a few counts were recorded for this clonotype. The rearrangement links TRBV29-1 to TRBJ2-1; D gene uncertain. The CDR3 is 12 amino acids. Trimming removed 3 bases from V and 4 bases from J, with 7 bases in between. CDR1 is SQVTM, CDR2 ANQGSEA, per germline. The CDR3, as DNA: TGCAGCGTTGAGTCGTTGTACAATGAGCAGTTCTTC. Protein product: CSVESLYNEQFF.

On this clonotype: This may be a read error, as it is one base from a much larger clone. The chain is built from TRBV5-6 and TRBJ1-2; D not resolved. The CDR3 contains 14 residues. Germline assignment: CDR1 SGHDT and CDR2 YYEEEE. Trimming shortened V by 6 bases and J by 4 bases, and 16 bases separated the two germline ends. CDR3 sequence (DNA): TGTGCCAGCACCCGAGGGAACTTTTTCTATGGCTACACCTTC. This sequence encodes CASTRGNFFYGYTF.

In this sample, this clonotype turned up once. The CDR3 DNA follows: TGTGCCAGCAGTTACTCGACAGGGGGCTACGAGCAGTACTTC. Translation: CASSYSTGGYEQYF. The V and J genes are TRBV6-2 or TRBV6-3 and TRBJ2-7; 9 bases are a match to TRBD1. The CDR3 sequence is 14 residues long. The germline gives CDR1 MNHEY, CDR2 SVGEGT. V gave up 0 bases and J gave up 3 bases; unmatched junction bases: 0.